Shown below are 32 T cell receptor beta chains from a single sample sequenced in a study of blood T cell repertoires in COVID-19. The repertoire was sequenced with immunoSEQ multiplex PCR; TCRdb's copy has only in-frame clones and lacks some. The sample lists some 400,000 clones, about 89% occurring once. Sequences were obtained from PBMCs or T cells enriched from blood (not recorded which). The receptors shown here come from a woman aged 40-49 years who had been exposed to COVID-19.

The chain joins TRBV18 to TRBJ1-3; a weak D match, TRBD1 (5 bases). V was pared by 3 bases and J by 0 bases, with 9 bases between. Germline V CDR1 and CDR2: KGHSH, LQKENI. The CDR3 runs to 15 residues. The CDR3 sequence: CASSPTVSSGNTIYF. The DNA for the CDR3 is TGTGCCAGCTCACCGACAGTCAGCTCTGGAAACACCATATATTTT.

This clone was seen a single time. The rearrangement joins TRBV2 to TRBJ2-7; 7 positions match TRBD1. V was pared by 2 bases and J by 0 bases, with 4 bases of the junction left unmatched. The germline V gene has CDR1 SNHLY and CDR2 FYNNEI. The CDR3 runs 15 residues. The CDR3 DNA is TGTGCCAGCAGTGAAACCCAGGGGGTCTCCTACGAGCAGTACTTC. Its translation: CASSETQGVSYEQYF.

The rearrangement links TRBV7-8 to TRBJ2-1, with unresolved D. Germline CDR1 reads SGHVS; CDR2 reads FQNEAQ. This CDR3 region has 12 residues. Trimming cost V 5 bases and J 7 bases, with 9 bases left between them. The CDR3 reads CASSLFRNEQFF. CDR3 sequence (DNA): TGTGCCAGCAGCCTGTTCAGAAATGAGCAGTTCTTC. Variable domain in full (rest from reference TRBV7-8 and TRBJ2-1): GAGVSQSPRYKVAKRGQDVALRCDPISGHVSLFWYQQALGQGPEFLTYFQNEAQLDKSGLPSDRFFAERPEGSVSTLKIQRTQQEDSAVYLCASSLFRNEQFFGPGTRLTVL.

This clone was observed once. J is TRBJ2-2 and V is TRBV30; 8 nucleotides match TRBD2. This CDR3 region has 15 residues. The germline CDR1 and CDR2 sequences are GTSNPN and SVGIG (reference sequence). CDR3: CASKASGPNTGELFF. Here the CDR3 DNA reads TGTGCATCTAAGGCTAGCGGGCCGAACACCGGGGAGCTGTTTTTT.

The chain has TRBV5-1 and TRBJ1-1; 7 positions match TRBD1. The germline gives CDR1 SGHRS, CDR2 YFSETQ. This CDR3 comprises 15 residues. V lost 4 bases and J lost 5; bases outside the gene matches: 11. CDR3 region: CASSLTTGQGTEAFF. CDR3 nucleotides: TGCGCCAGCAGCCTCACGACAGGGCAGGGGACTGAAGCTTTCTTT.

The chain is built from TRBV24-1 and TRBJ2-1; the D is unclear. Deletions cut 5 bases from V and 11 bases from J, with 15 bases between. Germline CDR1 and CDR2: KGHDR and SFDVKD. This CDR3 has 13 amino acids. This CDR3 reads CATSATSHSKQFF. CDR3 nucleotide sequence: TGTGCCACCAGTGCTACCTCGCACAGTAAGCAGTTCTTC.

This chain joins TRBV5-1 and TRBJ2-4; no firm D call. The V gene's germline CDR1 is SGHRS and CDR2 YFSETQ. The CDR3 totals 14 residues. V was trimmed by 4 bases and J by 0 bases, leaving 8 bases between them. The CDR3 DNA is TGCGCCAGCAGCGCTGAGTTAGCCAAAAACATTCAGTACTTC. It specifies CASSAELAKNIQYF.

The chain joins TRBV12-3 or TRBV12-4 to TRBJ1-4; no clear D. Trimming pared 3 bases from V and 7 bases from J, leaving 9 bases between. The CDR3 spans 13 residues. The CDR3 bases are TGTGCCAGCAGTTTTGCGGTTATTGAAAAACTGTTTTTT. Translation gives CASSFAVIEKLFF.

The chain joins TRBV4-1 to TRBJ2-3; 8 nucleotides align to TRBD2. Trimming cost V 1 base and J 5 bases; bases outside gene matches: 5. CDR3 length equals 15 residues. The germline CDR1 and CDR2 sequences are MGHRA and YSYEKL. The CDR3 nucleotides are TGCGCCAGCAGCCAAGGCCGTGCGGGAGGAGATACGCAGTATTTT. It is translated as CASSQGRAGGDTQYF.

The V gene is TRBV11-2, the J gene TRBJ1-5, with a tentative D call TRBD1 (5 bases). CDR3 length equals 13 residues. The V gene lost 5 bases and the J gene lost 9 bases, with 14 bases spanning the gap. The germline CDR1 and CDR2 sequences are SGHAT and FQNNGV. CDR3 DNA sequence: TGTGCCAGCAGCCCTGGGGCCCTCCTGCCCCAGCATTTT. It translates to CASSPGALLPQHF.

In DNA form, the CDR3 reads TGTGCCATCAGTGAGTCTTCGCCAGGGCTCTTGTCGAATTCACCCCTCCACTTT. Translated, it gives CAISESSPGLLSNSPLHF. The chain links TRBV10-3 to TRBJ1-6; a possible D gene is TRBD1 (5 bases). The CDR3 sequence is 18 residues long. Per germline, CDR1 ENHRY and CDR2 SYGVKD. V lost 0 bases to trimming and J lost 7 bases, with 19 bases between them.

The CDR3 spells CASRTGAGANVLTF. CDR3 sequence (DNA): TGTGCCAGTAGAACAGGGGCTGGGGCCAACGTCCTGACTTTC. This sequence joins TRBV6-5 and TRBJ2-6; TRBD1 agrees at 7 bases. The V segment lost 9 bases and the J segment 2 bases; nucleotides outside the gene matches: 4. This CDR3 is built from 14 residues. Germline assignment: CDR1 MNHEY and CDR2 SVGAGI.

The CDR3 DNA follows: TGTGCCTGGAGCGACACTGACAGGGGGAACACTGAAGCTTTCTTT. Its protein is CAWSDTDRGNTEAFF. The chain has TRBV30 and TRBJ1-1; 8 bases are a match to TRBD1. CDR3 length equals 15 residues. Trimming took 3 bases from V and 1 from J; bases not matched to a gene: 7. Germline CDR1 GTSNPN, CDR2 SVGIG (reference sequence).

The genes are TRBV24-1 and TRBJ2-1; 10 bases align to TRBD2. Trimming took 2 bases from V and 8 from J; bases not matched to a gene: 8. Germline lookup yields CDR1 KGHDR and CDR2 SFDVKD. This CDR3 spans 16 amino acids. CDR3 coding DNA: TGTGCCACCAGTGATTCGAGCGGGGGGGCTATGGATGAGCAGTTCTTC. It encodes CATSDSSGGAMDEQFF.

This sequence joins TRBV5-1 and TRBJ2-5; a possible D gene is TRBD1 (5 bases). V was trimmed by 2 bases and J by 5 bases, leaving 16 bases between them. The CDR3 extends over 15 amino acids. Germline lookup yields CDR1 SGHRS and CDR2 YFSETQ. CDR3: CASSLAGLPSETQYF. In nucleotides, the CDR3 is TGCGCCAGCAGCTTAGCAGGGCTTCCAAGTGAGACCCAGTACTTC.

The chain uses TRBV11-3 and TRBJ2-1; 11 nucleotides line up with TRBD2. V shed 5 bases and J 1 base; nucleotides not matched to a gene: 1. The CDR3 extends over 15 amino acids. The germline V gene has CDR1 SGHNT and CDR2 YENEEA. As DNA, the CDR3 is TGTGCCAGCAGCACTAGCGGGGGATCCTACAATGAGCAGTTCTTC. It codes for CASSTSGGSYNEQFF. The complete variable domain, with remaining parts taken from reference TRBV11-3 and TRBJ2-1, reads EAGVVQSPRYKIIEKKQPVAFWCNPISGHNTLYWYLQNLGQGPELLIRYENEEAVDDSQLPKDRFSAERLKGVDSTLKIQPAELGDSAVYLCASSTSGGSYNEQFFGPGTRLTVL.

The chain recombines TRBV6-2 or TRBV6-3 with TRBJ2-1; D might be TRBD2 (5 bases). The length of the CDR3 is 13 residues. Germline V lookup: CDR1 MNHEY, CDR2 SVGEGT. V lost 6 bases and J lost 6, with 12 bases in between. The DNA of the CDR3 is TGTGCCAGCAGCCCCGGAGGCTCCAATGAGCAGTTCTTC. This gives the protein CASSPGGSNEQFF.

This chain links TRBV4-1 with TRBJ1-2; no reliable D call. V was cut by 3 bases and J by 1 base, with 21 bases left in between. Germline CDR1 MGHRA, CDR2 YSYEKL. The CDR3 spans 18 residues. In DNA form, the CDR3 reads TGCGCCAGCAGCCATTTCTTGGGAGGGCCGGGGTTTAACTATGGCTACACCTTC. Its translation: CASSHFLGGPGFNYGYTF.

The chain has TRBV6-5 and TRBJ2-3, with a tentative D call TRBD2 (6 bases). Trimming took 11 bases from V and 0 from J, leaving 9 bases between them. The CDR3 loop spans 12 amino acids. The germline V gene has CDR1 MNHEY and CDR2 SVGAGI. CDR3 nucleotide sequence: TGTGCCTCCGCGGGGAGCACAGATACGCAGTATTTT. Amino acids: CASAGSTDTQYF.

The chain is built from TRBV30 and TRBJ1-3, with no clear D. The V end lost 0 bases, the J end lost 0 bases, and 6 bases lay between the germline ends. Germline V gene lookup returns CDR1 GTSNPN and CDR2 SVGIG (reference sequence). The CDR3 consists of 14 residues. The CDR3 spells CAWSVQISGNTIYF. The CDR3 DNA reads TGTGCCTGGAGTGTACAAATCTCTGGAAACACCATATATTTT. Supplemented by reference TRBV30 and TRBJ1-3, the full variable domain reads SQTIHQWPATLVQPVGSPLSLECTVEGTSNPNLYWYRQAAGRGLQLLFYSVGIGQISSEVPQNLSASRPQDRQFILSSKKLLLSDSGFYLCAWSVQISGNTIYFGEGSWLTVV.

The chain has TRBV11-3 and TRBJ2-7, with no clear D. CDR1 SGHNT and CDR2 YENEEA come from the germline V gene. Trimming took off 3 bases at V and 3 bases at J, with 9 bases between the two ends. CDR3 length: 13 residues. The CDR3 sequence: CASSFNRDYEQYF. In DNA, the CDR3 is TGTGCCAGCAGCTTTAACAGAGACTACGAGCAGTACTTC.

The chain links TRBV3-1 (or the pseudogene TRBV3-2) to TRBJ2-2; D may be TRBD2 (5 bases). V lost 1 base and J lost 6, with 6 bases in between. The CDR3 covers 13 residues. From germline, CDR1 is LGHDT and CDR2 YNNKEL (reference sequence). CDR3 residues: CASSQVEAGELFF. Here the CDR3 DNA reads TGTGCCAGCAGCCAAGTGGAGGCCGGGGAGCTGTTTTTT.

This chain links TRBV5-6 with TRBJ2-5; TRBD2 agrees at 7 bases. CDR1 and CDR2 (germline): SGHDT, YYEEEE. The CDR3 spans 14 residues. J gave up 7 bases and V 5 bases, and 11 bases lay outside the gene matches. The CDR3 DNA is TGTGCCAGCAGTCCCCCAGTAACGGGGGGGACCCAGTACTTC. This encodes CASSPPVTGGTQYF.

The chain combines TRBV4-1 with TRBJ1-3; TRBD1 might be the D (5 bases). The V end lost 1 base, the J end lost 0 bases, and 16 bases lay between the germline ends. This CDR3 region has 18 residues. Germline V lookup: CDR1 MGHRA, CDR2 YSYEKL. CDR3 nucleotides: TGCGCCAGCAGCCAAGTAATCGCGGGGCTCAGCTCTGGAAACACCATATATTTT. It specifies CASSQVIAGLSSGNTIYF.

The chain joins TRBV7-2 to TRBJ1-3; the D is unclear. The CDR3 has 14 amino acids. The germline V gene encodes CDR1 SGHTA and CDR2 FQGNSA. V lost 6 bases, J lost 0 bases, and 9 bases lay in between. The CDR3 nucleotides are TGTGCCAGCAGACCCAGTCCCTCTGGAAACACCATATATTTT. It translates to CASRPSPSGNTIYF.

This clone was detected once. The chain couples TRBV5-1 to TRBJ1-6, with TRBD1 as a possible D gene (6 bases). Looked up from germline, CDR1 is SGHRS and CDR2 is YFSETQ. The CDR3 is 15 amino acids. V was shortened by 1 base and J by 6 bases, with 11 bases between the two germline ends. The CDR3 spells CASSLTGPGNSPLHF. The CDR3 nucleotides read TGCGCCAGCAGCTTGACAGGGCCGGGTAATTCACCCCTCCACTTT.

The rearrangement links TRBV30 to TRBJ2-5, with 7 bases identical to TRBD2. CDR1 is GTSNPN and CDR2 is SVGIG in the germline V gene (reference sequence). The CDR3 runs to 15 residues. The V and J ends lost 5 bases and 5 bases, in that order; junction bases with no gene match: 14. The CDR3 is CAWVDSRTSLETQYF. The CDR3 nucleotides read TGTGCCTGGGTGGACTCAAGGACTAGTTTGGAGACCCAGTACTTC. Supplemented by reference TRBV30 and TRBJ2-5, the full variable domain reads SQTIHQWPATLVQPVGSPLSLECTVEGTSNPNLYWYRQAAGRGLQLLFYSVGIGQISSEVPQNLSASRPQDRQFILSSKKLLLSDSGFYLCAWVDSRTSLETQYFGPGTRLLVL.

This chain uses TRBV2 with TRBJ1-2, with TRBD1 matching over 8 bases. The junction had 3 bases not matched to a gene; V was cut back by 5 bases and J by 4 bases. The length of the CDR3 is 13 residues. The germline V gene encodes CDR1 SNHLY and CDR2 FYNNEI. DNA for the CDR3: TGTGCCAGCAGTCTCAGGGGGCTCTATGGCTACACCTTC. It is translated as CASSLRGLYGYTF.

The rearrangement uses TRBV5-5 and TRBJ1-2; perhaps TRBD1 as D (6 bases). V gave up 4 bases and J gave up 2 bases, with 9 bases separating them. Looked up from germline, CDR1 is SGHKS and CDR2 is YYEKEE (reference sequence). This CDR3 is 13 amino acids long. The CDR3 loop reads CASSPTGNYGYTF. CDR3 coding DNA: TGTGCCAGCAGCCCTACAGGGAACTATGGCTACACCTTC.

The rearrangement joins TRBV20-1 to TRBJ1-1, with D possibly TRBD1 on 5 matching bases. The germline V and J ends were trimmed by 3 bases and 4 bases, with 12 bases remaining between them. Germline loops: CDR1 DFQATT, CDR2 SNEGSKA (reference sequence). The CDR3 is 13 amino acids. The CDR3 spells CSASGRVGTEAFF. The CDR3 DNA follows: TGCAGTGCTAGTGGCAGGGTAGGCACTGAAGCTTTCTTT.

The chain carries TRBV3-1 (or the pseudogene TRBV3-2) and TRBJ2-1, with TRBD2 identical over 8 bases. The CDR3 is made up of 16 amino acids. CDR1 is LGHDT, CDR2 YNNKEL, per germline (reference sequence). V was pared by 4 bases and J by 0 bases, with 5 bases of the junction left unmatched. The CDR3 sequence: CASSPLAGLSYNEQFF. CDR3 nucleotides: TGTGCCAGCAGCCCGCTAGCGGGCCTCTCCTACAATGAGCAGTTCTTC.

The gene calls are TRBV7-3 and TRBJ2-3, with D unclear. This CDR3 region has 14 residues. Trimming took off 1 base at V and 0 bases at J, with 5 bases between the two ends. The V gene's germline CDR1 is SGHTA and CDR2 FQGTGA. The CDR3: CASSLSPSTDTQYF. CDR3 DNA sequence: TGTGCCAGCAGCTTAAGTCCTAGCACAGATACGCAGTATTTT.